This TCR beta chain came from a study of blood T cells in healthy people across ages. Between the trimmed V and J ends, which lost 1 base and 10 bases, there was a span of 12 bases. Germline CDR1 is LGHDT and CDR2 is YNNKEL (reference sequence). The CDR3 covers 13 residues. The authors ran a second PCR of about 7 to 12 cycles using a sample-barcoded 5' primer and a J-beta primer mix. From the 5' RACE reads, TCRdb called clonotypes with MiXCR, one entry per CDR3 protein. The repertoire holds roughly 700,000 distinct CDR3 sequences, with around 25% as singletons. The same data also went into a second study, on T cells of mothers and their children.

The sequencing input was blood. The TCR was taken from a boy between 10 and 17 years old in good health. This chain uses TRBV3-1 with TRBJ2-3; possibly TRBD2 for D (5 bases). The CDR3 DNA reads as TGTGCCAGCAGCCAAGGCGGGTTTGAAGCGCAGTATTTT. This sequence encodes CASSQGGFEAQYF.